This entry lists 3 T cell receptor beta chains sequenced from one sample in a study of EBV T-cell therapy then PD-1 blockade in nasopharyngeal carcinoma. Their antigens are not known. Produced via immunoSEQ multiplex PCR; TCRdb's table is partial and in-frame only. Counted here are 24,000 or so clones, approximately 84% occurring once; the ten biggest clones make up 25% to 35%. As to treatment: AdE1-LMPpoly-expanded autologous EBV-specific T-cell therapy followed by anti-PD-1 nivolumab. Sequencing used CD8+ T cells from blood, obtained around day 65 from a patient whose treatment included autologous EBV-specific T cells and nivolumab. Receptors were obtained from a man between 40 and 49 years old with nasopharyngeal carcinoma.

This chain connects TRBV7-2 to TRBJ1-2; a weak D match, TRBD1 (5 bases). V was clipped by 5 bases and J by 0 bases, with 19 bases between them. This CDR3 has 17 residues. Per the germline V gene, CDR1 is SGHTA and CDR2 is FQGNSA. CDR3 sequence reads: CASSPGRFLEANYGYTF. DNA of the CDR3: TGTGCCAGCAGCCCGGGACGGTTTTTAGAGGCTAACTATGGCTACACCTTC.

This clone was counted a single time. The chain carries TRBV6-2 or TRBV6-3 and TRBJ2-3, with D perhaps TRBD1 (6 bases). Trimming cost V 5 bases and J 1 base, with 7 bases left between them. The CDR3 has 13 residues. Germline lookup yields CDR1 MNHEY and CDR2 SVGEGT. CDR3 in DNA: TGTGCCAGCAGTAGACAGGGCACAGATACGCAGTATTTT. Translating gives CASSRQGTDTQYF.

This clone came up once. The chain employs TRBV9 and TRBJ2-3; 8 bases are a match to TRBD2. The junction had 5 bases not matched to a gene; V was cut back by 0 bases and J by 2 bases. The CDR3 spans 16 residues. Germline loops: CDR1 SGDLS, CDR2 YYNGEE. The CDR3 reads CASSVDGGGSTDTQYF. The CDR3 region has the DNA TGTGCCAGCAGCGTAGATGGCGGGGGGTCCACAGATACGCAGTATTTT.